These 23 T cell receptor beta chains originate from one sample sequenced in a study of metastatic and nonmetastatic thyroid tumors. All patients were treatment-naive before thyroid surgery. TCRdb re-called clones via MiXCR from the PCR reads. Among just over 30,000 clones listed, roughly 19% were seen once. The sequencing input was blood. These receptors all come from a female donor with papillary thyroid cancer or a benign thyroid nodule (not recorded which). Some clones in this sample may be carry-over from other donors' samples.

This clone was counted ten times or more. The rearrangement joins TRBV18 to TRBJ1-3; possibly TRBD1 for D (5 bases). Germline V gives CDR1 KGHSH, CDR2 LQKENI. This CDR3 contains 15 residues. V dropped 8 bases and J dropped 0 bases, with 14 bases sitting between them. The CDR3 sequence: CASGRQGLSGNTIYF. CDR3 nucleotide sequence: TGTGCCAGCGGTCGTCAGGGACTCTCTGGAAACACCATATATTTT.

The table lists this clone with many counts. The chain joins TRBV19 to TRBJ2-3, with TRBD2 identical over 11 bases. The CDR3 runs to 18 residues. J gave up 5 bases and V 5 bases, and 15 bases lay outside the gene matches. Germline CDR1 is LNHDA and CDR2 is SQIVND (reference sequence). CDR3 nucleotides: TGTGCCAGTAGTCCCCTGTGGGTAGCGGGGGGGCCCGGAGATACGCAGTATTTT. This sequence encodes CASSPLWVAGGPGDTQYF. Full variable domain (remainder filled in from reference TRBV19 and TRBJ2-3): DGGITQSPKYLFRKEGQNVTLSCEQNLNHDAMYWYRQDPGQGLRLIYYSQIVNDFQKGDIAEGYSVSREKKESFPLTVTSAQKNPTAFYLCASSPLWVAGGPGDTQYFGPGTRLTVL.

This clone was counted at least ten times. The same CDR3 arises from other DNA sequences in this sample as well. The DNA for the CDR3 is TGTGCCAGCAGCTTAGAACGGAACGGCGGCTACACCTTC. Its translation: CASSLERNGGYTF. V usage is TRBV7-9 and J usage is TRBJ1-2; D call uncertain. There are 13 residues in the CDR3. V lost 1 base to trimming and J lost 8 bases, with 11 bases between them. Germline assignment: CDR1 SEHNR and CDR2 FQNEAQ (reference sequence).

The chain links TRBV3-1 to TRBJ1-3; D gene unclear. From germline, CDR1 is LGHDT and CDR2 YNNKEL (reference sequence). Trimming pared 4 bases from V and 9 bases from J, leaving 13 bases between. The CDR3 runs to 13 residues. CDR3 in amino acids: CASSPGGRATIYF. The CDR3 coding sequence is TGTGCCAGCAGCCCGGGCGGAAGGGCCACCATATATTTT.

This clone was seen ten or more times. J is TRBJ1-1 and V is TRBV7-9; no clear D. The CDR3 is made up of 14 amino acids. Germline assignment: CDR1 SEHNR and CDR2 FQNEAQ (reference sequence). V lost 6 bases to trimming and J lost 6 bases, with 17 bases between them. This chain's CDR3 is CASSQAAGGAEAFF. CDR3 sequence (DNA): TGTGCCAGCAGTCAAGCGGCAGGCGGGGCTGAAGCTTTCTTT.

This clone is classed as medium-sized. CDR3 bases: TGTGCCAGCAGTTACTCCGGCGGGTCGACCTATGGCTACACCTTC. Protein: CASSYSGGSTYGYTF. J is TRBJ1-2 and V is TRBV6-5, with D uncertain. This CDR3 spans 15 amino acids. Germline V gives CDR1 MNHEY, CDR2 SVGAGI. With 0 bases removed from V and 4 bases from J, the gap between germline ends came to 12 bases.

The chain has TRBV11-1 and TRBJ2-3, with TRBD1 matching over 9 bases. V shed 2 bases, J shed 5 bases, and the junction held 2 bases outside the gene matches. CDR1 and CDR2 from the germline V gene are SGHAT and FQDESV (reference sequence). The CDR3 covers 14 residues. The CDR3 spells CASSLWTGVDTQYF. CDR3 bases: TGTGCCAGCAGCTTATGGACAGGGGTAGATACGCAGTATTTT.

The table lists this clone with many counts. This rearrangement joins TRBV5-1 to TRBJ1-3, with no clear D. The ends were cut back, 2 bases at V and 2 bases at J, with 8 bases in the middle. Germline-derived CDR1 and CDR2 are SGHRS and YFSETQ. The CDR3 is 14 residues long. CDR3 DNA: TGCGCCAGCAGCTTTACGGTTGCTGGAAACACCATATATTTT. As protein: CASSFTVAGNTIYF.

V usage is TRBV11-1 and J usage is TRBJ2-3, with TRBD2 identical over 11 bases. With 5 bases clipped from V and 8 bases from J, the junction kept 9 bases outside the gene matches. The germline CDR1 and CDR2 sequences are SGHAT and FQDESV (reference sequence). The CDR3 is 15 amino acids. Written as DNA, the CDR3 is TGTGCCAGCAGCCTTACTAGCGGGAGAGGGGCTACGCAGTATTTT. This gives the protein CASSLTSGRGATQYF.

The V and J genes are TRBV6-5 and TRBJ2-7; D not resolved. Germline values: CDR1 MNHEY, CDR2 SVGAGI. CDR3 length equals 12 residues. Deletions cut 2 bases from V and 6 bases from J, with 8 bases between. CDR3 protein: CASSYETGEQYF. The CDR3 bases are TGTGCCAGCAGTTACGAAACTGGCGAGCAGTACTTC.

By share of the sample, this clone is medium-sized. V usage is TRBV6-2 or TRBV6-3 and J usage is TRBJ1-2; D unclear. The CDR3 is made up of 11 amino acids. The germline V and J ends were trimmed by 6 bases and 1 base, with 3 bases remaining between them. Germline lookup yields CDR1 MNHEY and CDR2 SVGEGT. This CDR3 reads CASSFNYGYTF. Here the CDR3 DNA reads TGTGCCAGCAGCTTTAACTATGGCTACACCTTC.

The CDR3 bases are TGTGCCAGCAGCTTAGGACACCAGAACACTGAAGCTTTCTTT. Residues: CASSLGHQNTEAFF. The chain joins TRBV7-3 to TRBJ1-1, with a tentative D call TRBD1 (5 bases). The CDR3 extends over 14 amino acids. The germline V gene encodes CDR1 SGHTA and CDR2 FQGTGA. Trimming took 2 bases from V and 1 from J, leaving 8 bases between them.

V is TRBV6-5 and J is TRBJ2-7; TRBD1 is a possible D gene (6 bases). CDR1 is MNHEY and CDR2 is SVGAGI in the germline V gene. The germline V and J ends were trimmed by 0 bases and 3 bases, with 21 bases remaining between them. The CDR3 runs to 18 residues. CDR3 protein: CASSYSYLTGTHYYEQYF. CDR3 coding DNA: TGTGCCAGCAGTTACTCGTACCTGACCGGGACACACTACTACGAGCAGTACTTC.

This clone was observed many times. CDR3 sequence (DNA): TGCGCCAGCAGCTCCTCCTACGAGCAGTACTTC. Its protein is CASSSSYEQYF. V and J are TRBV5-1 and TRBJ2-7, with D hard to call. Germline CDR1 and CDR2: SGHRS and YFSETQ. Deletions cut 3 bases from V and 0 bases from J, with 1 base between. The CDR3 runs to 11 residues.

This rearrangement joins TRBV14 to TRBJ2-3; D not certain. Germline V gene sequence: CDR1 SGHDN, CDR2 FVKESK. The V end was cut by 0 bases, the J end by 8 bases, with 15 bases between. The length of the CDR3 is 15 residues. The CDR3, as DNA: TGTGCCAGCAGCCAAGATTCCAGCTTTTGGGGTACGCAGTATTTT. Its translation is CASSQDSSFWGTQYF.

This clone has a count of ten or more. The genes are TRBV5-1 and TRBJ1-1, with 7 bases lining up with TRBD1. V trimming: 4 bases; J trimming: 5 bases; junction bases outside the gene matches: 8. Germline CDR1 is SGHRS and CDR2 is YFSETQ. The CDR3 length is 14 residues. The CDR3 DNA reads TGCGCCAGCAGCGACCGGGACAGAGAGACTGAAGCTTTCTTT. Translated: CASSDRDRETEAFF.

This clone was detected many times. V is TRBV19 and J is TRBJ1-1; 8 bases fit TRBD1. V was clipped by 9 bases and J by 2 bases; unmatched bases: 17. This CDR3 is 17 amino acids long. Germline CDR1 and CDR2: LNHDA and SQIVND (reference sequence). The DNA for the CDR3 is TGTGCCAGCTCATCTACAGGGGGGGATTCCTTAAACACTGAAGCTTTCTTT. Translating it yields CASSSTGGDSLNTEAFF.

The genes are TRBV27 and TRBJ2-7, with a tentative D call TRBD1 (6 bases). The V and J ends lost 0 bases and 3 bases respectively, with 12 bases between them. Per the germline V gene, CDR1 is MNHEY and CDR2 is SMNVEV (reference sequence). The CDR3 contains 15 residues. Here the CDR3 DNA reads TGTGCCAGCAGTTTATCAGGGGGTAGGCTCTACGAGCAGTACTTC. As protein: CASSLSGGRLYEQYF.

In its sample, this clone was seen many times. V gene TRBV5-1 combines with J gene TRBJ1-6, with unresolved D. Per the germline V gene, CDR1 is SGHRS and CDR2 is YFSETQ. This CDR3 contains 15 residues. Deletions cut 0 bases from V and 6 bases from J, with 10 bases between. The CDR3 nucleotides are TGCGCCAGCAGCTTGGTTCCCTCGGCTAATTCACCCCTCCACTTT. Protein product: CASSLVPSANSPLHF. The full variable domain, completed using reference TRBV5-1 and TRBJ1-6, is KAGVTQTPRYLIKTRGQQVTLSCSPISGHRSVSWYQQTPGQGLQFLFEYFSETQRNKGNFPGRFSGRQFSNSRSEMNVSTLELGDSALYLCASSLVPSANSPLHFGNGTRLTVT.

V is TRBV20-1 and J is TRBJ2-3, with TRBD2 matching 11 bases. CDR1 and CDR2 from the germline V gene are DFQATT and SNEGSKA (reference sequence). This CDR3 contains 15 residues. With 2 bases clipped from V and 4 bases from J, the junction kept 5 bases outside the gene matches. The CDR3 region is CSARRTSGGADTQYF. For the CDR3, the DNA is TGCAGTGCTAGACGTACTAGCGGGGGAGCAGATACGCAGTATTTT.

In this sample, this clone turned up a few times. CDR3 sequence reads: CASSLYLGPYEQYF. In nucleotides, the CDR3 is TGTGCCAGCAGTTTATATCTGGGTCCCTACGAGCAGTACTTC. The rearrangement uses TRBV28 and TRBJ2-7; D remains ambiguous. Germline loops: CDR1 MDHEN, CDR2 SYDVKM. V was pared by 1 base and J by 2 bases, with 9 bases between. This CDR3 is built from 14 residues.

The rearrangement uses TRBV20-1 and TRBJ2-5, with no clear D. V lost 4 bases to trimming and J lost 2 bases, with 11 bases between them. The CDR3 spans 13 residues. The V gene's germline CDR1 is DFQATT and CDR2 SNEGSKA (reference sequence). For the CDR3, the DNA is TGCAGTGCTACCCGATCGTTTCAAGAGACCCAGTACTTC. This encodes CSATRSFQETQYF.

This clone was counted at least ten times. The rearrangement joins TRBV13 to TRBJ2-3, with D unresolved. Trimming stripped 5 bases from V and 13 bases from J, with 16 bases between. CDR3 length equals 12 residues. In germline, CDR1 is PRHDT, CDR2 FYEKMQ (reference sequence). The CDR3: CASSPLRSRKYF. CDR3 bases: TGTGCCAGCAGCCCACTGCGGAGTAGGAAGTATTTT.